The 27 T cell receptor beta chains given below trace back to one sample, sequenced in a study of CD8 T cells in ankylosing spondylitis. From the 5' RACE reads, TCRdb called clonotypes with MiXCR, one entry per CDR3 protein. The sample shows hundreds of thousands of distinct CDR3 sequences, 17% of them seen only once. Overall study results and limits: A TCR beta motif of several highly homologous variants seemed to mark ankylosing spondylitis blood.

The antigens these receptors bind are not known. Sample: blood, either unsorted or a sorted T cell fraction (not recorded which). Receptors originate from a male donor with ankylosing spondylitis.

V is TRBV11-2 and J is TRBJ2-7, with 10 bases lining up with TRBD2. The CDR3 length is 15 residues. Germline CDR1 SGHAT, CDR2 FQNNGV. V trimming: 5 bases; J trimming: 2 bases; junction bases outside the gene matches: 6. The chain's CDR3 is CASSLFLAGAYEQYF. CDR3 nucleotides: TGTGCCAGCAGCCTCTTTCTAGCGGGGGCCTACGAGCAGTACTTC.

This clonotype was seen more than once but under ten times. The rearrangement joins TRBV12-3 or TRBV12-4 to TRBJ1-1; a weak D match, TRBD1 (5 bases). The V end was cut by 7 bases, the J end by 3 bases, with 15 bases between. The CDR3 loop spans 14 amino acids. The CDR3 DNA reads TGTGCCAGCATCCGACTTGGGGGGGACACTGAAGCTTTCTTT. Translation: CASIRLGGDTEAFF.

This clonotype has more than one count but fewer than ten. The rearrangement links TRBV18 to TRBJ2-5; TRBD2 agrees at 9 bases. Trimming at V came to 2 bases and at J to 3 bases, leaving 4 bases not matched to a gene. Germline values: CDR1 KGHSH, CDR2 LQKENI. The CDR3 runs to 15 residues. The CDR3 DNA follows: TGTGCCAGCTCACCATTGCTAGCGGGAAAAGAGACCCAGTACTTC. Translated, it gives CASSPLLAGKETQYF.

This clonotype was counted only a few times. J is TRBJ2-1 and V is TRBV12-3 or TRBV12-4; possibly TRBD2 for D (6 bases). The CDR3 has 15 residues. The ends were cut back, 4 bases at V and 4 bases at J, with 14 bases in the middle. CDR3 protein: CASSSNSAGYNEQFF. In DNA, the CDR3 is TGTGCCAGCAGTTCAAACAGCGCGGGGTACAATGAGCAGTTCTTC.

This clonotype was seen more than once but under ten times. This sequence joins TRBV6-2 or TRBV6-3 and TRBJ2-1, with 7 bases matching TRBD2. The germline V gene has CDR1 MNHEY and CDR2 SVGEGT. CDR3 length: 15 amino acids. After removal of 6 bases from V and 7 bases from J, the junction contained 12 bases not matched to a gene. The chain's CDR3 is CASSSRPREVNEQFF. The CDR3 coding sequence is TGTGCCAGCAGCTCCCGTCCCCGGGAGGTTAATGAGCAGTTCTTC.

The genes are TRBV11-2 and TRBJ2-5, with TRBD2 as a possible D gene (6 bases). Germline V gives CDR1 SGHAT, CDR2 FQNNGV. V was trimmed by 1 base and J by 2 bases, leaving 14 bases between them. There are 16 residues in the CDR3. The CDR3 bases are TGTGCCAGCAGCTTAGGGATCAGGCGGGGTCAAGAGACCCAGTACTTC. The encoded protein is CASSLGIRRGQETQYF.

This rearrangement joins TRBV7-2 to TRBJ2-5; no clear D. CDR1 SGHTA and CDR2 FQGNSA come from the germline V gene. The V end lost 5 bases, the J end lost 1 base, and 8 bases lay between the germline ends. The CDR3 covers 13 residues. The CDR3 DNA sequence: TGTGCCAGCAGCAGATCCAGCCAAGAGACCCAGTACTTC. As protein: CASSRSSQETQYF. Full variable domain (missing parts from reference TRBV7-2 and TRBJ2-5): GAGVSQSPSNKVTEKGKDVELRCDPISGHTALYWYRQSLGQGLEFLIYFQGNSAPDKSGLPSDRFSAERTGGSVSTLTIQRTQQEDSAVYLCASSRSSQETQYFGPGTRLLVL.

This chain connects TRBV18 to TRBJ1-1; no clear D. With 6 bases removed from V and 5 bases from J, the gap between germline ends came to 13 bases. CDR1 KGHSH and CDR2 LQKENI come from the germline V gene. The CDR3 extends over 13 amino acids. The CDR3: CASSTLRDTEAFF. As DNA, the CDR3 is TGTGCCAGCTCCACACTTCGGGATACTGAAGCTTTCTTT.

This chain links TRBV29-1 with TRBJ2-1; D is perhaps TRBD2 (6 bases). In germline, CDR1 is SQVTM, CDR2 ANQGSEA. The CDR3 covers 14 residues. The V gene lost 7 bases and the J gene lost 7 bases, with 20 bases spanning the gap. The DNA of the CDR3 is TGCAGCGCCGCCCGGGACTGGGGGTCGAATGAGCAGTTCTTC. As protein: CSAARDWGSNEQFF.

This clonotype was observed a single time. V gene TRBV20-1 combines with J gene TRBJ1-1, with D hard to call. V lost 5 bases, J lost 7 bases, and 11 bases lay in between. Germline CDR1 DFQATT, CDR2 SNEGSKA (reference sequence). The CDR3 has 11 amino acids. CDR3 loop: CSARQKGEAFF. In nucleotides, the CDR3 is TGCAGTGCTCGACAAAAGGGTGAAGCTTTCTTT.

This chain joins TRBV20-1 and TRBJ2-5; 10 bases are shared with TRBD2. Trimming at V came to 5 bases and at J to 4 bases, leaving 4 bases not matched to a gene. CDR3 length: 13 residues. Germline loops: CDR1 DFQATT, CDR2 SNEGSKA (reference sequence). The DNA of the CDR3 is TGCAGTGCTCAGCTAGCGGGGGCAGAGACCCAGTACTTC. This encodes CSAQLAGAETQYF.

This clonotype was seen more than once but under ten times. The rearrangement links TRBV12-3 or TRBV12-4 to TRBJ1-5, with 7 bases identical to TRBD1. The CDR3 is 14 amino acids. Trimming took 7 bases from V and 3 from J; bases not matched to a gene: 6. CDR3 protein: CASNRQGYNQPQHF. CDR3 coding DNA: TGTGCCAGCAATAGACAGGGATACAATCAGCCCCAGCATTTT.

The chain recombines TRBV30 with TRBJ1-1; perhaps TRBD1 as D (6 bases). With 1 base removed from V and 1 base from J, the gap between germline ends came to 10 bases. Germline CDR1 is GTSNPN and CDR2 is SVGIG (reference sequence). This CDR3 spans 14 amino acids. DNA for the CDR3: TGTGCCTGGAGTGCCAGGGGAGGGAACACTGAAGCTTTCTTT. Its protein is CAWSARGGNTEAFF.

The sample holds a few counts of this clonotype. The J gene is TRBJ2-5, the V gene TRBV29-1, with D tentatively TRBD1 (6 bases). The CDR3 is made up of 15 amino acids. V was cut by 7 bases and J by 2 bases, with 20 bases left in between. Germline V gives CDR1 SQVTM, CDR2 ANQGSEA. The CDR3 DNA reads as TGCAGCGCTTATGGGGGCCTAAAACGTCAAGAGACCCAGTACTTC. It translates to CSAYGGLKRQETQYF.

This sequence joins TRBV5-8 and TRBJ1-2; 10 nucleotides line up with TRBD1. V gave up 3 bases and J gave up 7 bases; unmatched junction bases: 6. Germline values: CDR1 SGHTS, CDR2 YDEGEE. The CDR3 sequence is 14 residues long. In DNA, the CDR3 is TGTGCCAGCAGCTGGGGGGACAGGGGATCTGGCTACACCTTC. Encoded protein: CASSWGDRGSGYTF.

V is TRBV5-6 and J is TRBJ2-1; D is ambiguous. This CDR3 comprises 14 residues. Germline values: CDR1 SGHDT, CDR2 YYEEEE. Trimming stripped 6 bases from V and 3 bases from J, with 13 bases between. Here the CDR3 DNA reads TGTGCCAGCATCCCGGGCCTTAACTACAATGAGCAGTTCTTC. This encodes CASIPGLNYNEQFF.

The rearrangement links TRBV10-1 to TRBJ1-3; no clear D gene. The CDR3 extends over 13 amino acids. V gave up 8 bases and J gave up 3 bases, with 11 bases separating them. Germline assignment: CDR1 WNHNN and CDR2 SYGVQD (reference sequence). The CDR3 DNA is TGCGCCAGCGGAGAGGGAGATGGAAACACCATATATTTT. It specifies CASGEGDGNTIYF.

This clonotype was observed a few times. CDR3 loop: CASSHPKQREQYF. DNA of the CDR3: TGTGCCAGCAGCCACCCAAAGCAACGGGAGCAGTACTTC. The rearrangement joins TRBV5-6 to TRBJ2-7; no firm D call. The CDR3 runs to 13 residues. CDR1 is SGHDT, CDR2 YYEEEE, per germline. The germline V and J ends were trimmed by 4 bases and 7 bases, with 15 bases remaining between them.

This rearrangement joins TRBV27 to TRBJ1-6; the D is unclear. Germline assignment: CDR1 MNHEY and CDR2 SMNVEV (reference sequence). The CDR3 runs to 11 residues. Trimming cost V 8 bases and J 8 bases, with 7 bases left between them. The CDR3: CASLKDSPLHF. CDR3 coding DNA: TGTGCCAGCCTCAAGGATTCACCCCTCCACTTT.

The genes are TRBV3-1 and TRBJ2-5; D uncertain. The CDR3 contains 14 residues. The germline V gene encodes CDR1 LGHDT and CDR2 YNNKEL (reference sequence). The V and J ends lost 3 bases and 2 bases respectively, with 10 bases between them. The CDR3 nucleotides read TGTGCCAGCAGCCAGTTGCCCAAACAAGAGACCCAGTACTTC. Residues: CASSQLPKQETQYF.

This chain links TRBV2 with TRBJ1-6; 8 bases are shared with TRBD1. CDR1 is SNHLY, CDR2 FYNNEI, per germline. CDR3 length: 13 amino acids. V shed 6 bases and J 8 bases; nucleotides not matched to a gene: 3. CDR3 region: CASRDRADSPLHF. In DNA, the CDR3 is TGTGCCAGCAGGGACAGGGCGGATTCACCCCTCCACTTT.

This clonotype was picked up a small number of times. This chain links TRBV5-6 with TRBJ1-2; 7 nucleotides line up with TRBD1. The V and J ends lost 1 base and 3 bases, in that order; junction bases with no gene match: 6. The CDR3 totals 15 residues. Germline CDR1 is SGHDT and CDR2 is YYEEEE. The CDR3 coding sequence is TGTGCCAGCAGCTTGCTTGGGACAGCTCACTATGGCTACACCTTC. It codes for CASSLLGTAHYGYTF.

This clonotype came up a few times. The CDR3 nucleotides are TGCAGCGTTGAGACCTCCCCGGGGGGGGACAGCCAAGAGACCCAGTACTTC. This codes for CSVETSPGGDSQETQYF. The rearrangement joins TRBV29-1 to TRBJ2-5; D might be TRBD2 (8 bases). V was shortened by 3 bases and J by 1 base, with 21 bases between the two germline ends. The V gene's germline CDR1 is SQVTM and CDR2 ANQGSEA. CDR3 length: 17 amino acids.

CDR3 sequence reads: CATSRDKVASYEQYF. The CDR3, as DNA: TGTGCCACCAGCAGAGATAAGGTGGCATCCTACGAGCAGTACTTC. The J gene is TRBJ2-7, the V gene TRBV15; D gene ambiguous. CDR1 and CDR2 from the germline V gene are LNHNV and YYDKDF (reference sequence). The V and J ends lost 0 bases and 1 base respectively, with 10 bases between them. The CDR3 spans 15 residues.

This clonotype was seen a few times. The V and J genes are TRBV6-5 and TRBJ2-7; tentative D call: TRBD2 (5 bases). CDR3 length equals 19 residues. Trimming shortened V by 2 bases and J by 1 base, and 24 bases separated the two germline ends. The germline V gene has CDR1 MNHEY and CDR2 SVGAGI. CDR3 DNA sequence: TGTGCCAGCAGTTACAACAACCCCGTCCCGGGGAAGGTTTCCTACGAGCAGTACTTC. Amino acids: CASSYNNPVPGKVSYEQYF.

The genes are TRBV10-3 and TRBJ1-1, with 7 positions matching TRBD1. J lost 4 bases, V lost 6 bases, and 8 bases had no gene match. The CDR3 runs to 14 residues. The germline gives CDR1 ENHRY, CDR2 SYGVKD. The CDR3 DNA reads TGTGCCATCAGCGGGACAGTGGGAGCCACTGAAGCTTTCTTT. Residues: CAISGTVGATEAFF.

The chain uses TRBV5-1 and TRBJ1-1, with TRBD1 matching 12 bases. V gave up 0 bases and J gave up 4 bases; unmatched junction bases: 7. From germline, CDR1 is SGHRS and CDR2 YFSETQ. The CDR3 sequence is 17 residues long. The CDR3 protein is CASSLAGTGGRGTEAFF. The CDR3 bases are TGCGCCAGCAGCTTGGCTGGGACAGGGGGCAGGGGCACTGAAGCTTTCTTT.